This T cell receptor beta chain derives from a study of cytomegalovirus exposure and HLA in healthy donors. Of note for this clone: Its antigen is as yet unknown.

Primers: 60 Vbeta forward and 13 Jbeta reverse. Clones were read by immunoSEQ multiplex PCR, and TCRdb kept only the in-frame ones, dropping some. The table shows hundreds of thousands of clones, with roughly 80% occurring only once. General study results and limits: In a later analysis, CMV-associated beta chains were mostly HLA-associated, it appeared. In a later analysis, at a false discovery rate of 0.05, roughly 17,000 TCR beta sequences matched HLA alleles. A missense variant in DCLRE1C was later tied to TCR beta V- and J-gene trimming.

Sequencing was done on a sample of PBMCs. The TCR originated in a man aged 40-49 years in good health and CMV-seropositive.

The CDR3 nucleotides are TGTGCCAGCAGCGACAGGGACCCGGGACTAGCGGGGGACAATGAGCAGTTCTTC. As protein: CASSDRDPGLAGDNEQFF. This rearrangement joins TRBV9 to TRBJ2-1; 14 bases agree with TRBD2. V dropped 3 bases and J dropped 5; count of bases not matched to a gene: 10. Germline CDR1 is SGDLS and CDR2 is YYNGEE. The CDR3 sequence is 18 residues long.